The rows below give T cell receptor beta chains drawn from one sample of a study of shared clonotypes between healthy human individuals. Data came from immunoSEQ multiplex PCR; TCRdb stores just in-frame clones and leaves some out. In the table there are about 1.5 million clones, 96% of which are singletons. The source material was naive CD4+ T cells sorted from blood. These TCRs come from a man aged 30 to 45 in good health. Both conserved end residues are part of each CDR3. The D gene is left open where the match is weak. Only part of the rows carry a size: once, few, many, or a class if the clone is expanded.

cdr3_aa cdr3_nt cdr3_length j_call clone_size d_call v_call
CASSLLEAGADTQYF TGCGCCAGCAGCTTGTTGGAGGCAGGGGCAGATACGCAGTATTTT 15 TRBJ2-3 once - TRBV5-1
CASSMEGLYEQFF TGCGCCAGCAGCATGGAGGGCCTCTATGAGCAGTTCTTC 13 TRBJ2-1 - - TRBV5-1
CASSTQLRNNYGYTF TGTGCCAGCAGTACCCAGCTCAGGAACAACTATGGCTACACCTTC 15 TRBJ1-2 - - TRBV6-1
CASTNRQWNQPQHF TGTGCCAGCACCAACCGACAGTGGAATCAGCCCCAGCATTTT 14 TRBJ1-5 - - TRBV28
CASSPRALAGAGVYEQYF TGTGCCAGCTCACCTAGGGCACTAGCGGGAGCAGGGGTCTACGAGCAGTACTTC 18 TRBJ2-7 - TRBD2 TRBV18
CASTQPSGRAYNEQFF TGTGCCAGCACCCAACCCAGCGGGAGGGCCTACAATGAGCAGTTCTTC 16 TRBJ2-1 - TRBD2 TRBV7-9
CASSSPVQGGRNIQYF TGTGCCAGCAGCTCCCCGGTACAGGGAGGTAGAAACATTCAGTACTTC 16 TRBJ2-4 - - TRBV4-2
CASSLVRGPYNEQFF TGTGCCAGCAGCTTGGTAAGGGGCCCCTACAATGAGCAGTTCTTC 15 TRBJ2-1 once - TRBV5-6
CASSLLFRTGELFF TGTGCCAGCAGTTTATTATTCCGGACCGGGGAGCTGTTTTTT 14 TRBJ2-2 - - TRBV27
CASSLDTESPYGYTF TGCGCCAGCAGCTTGGACACCGAATCACCTTATGGCTACACCTTC 15 TRBJ1-2 - - TRBV5-1
CASRPGQGMETQYF TGTGCCAGCAGACCGGGACAGGGAATGGAGACCCAGTACTTC 14 TRBJ2-5 - TRBD1 TRBV6-1
CASSLAASTDTQYF TGCGCCAGCAGCTTGGCAGCTAGCACAGATACGCAGTATTTT 14 TRBJ2-3 - - TRBV5-1
CASTRGTRIGDTQYF TGTGCCAGTACCCGCGGTACCCGAATCGGCGATACGCAGTATTTT 15 TRBJ2-3 - - TRBV7-9
CAISDLIGGVTGYSTDTQYF TGTGCCATCAGTGATTTAATTGGGGGGGTAACCGGCTATAGCACAGATACGCAGTATTTT 20 TRBJ2-3 - TRBD2 TRBV10-3
CASSEQGKGGYGYTF TGTGCCAGCAGTGAACAGGGGAAGGGCGGGTATGGCTACACCTTC 15 TRBJ1-2 - - TRBV2
CASSLSTVNSWGTSSYEQYF TGTGCCAGCAGTTTATCGACTGTTAACTCTTGGGGAACAAGCTCCTACGAGCAGTACTTC 20 TRBJ2-7 - - TRBV27
CASSEAWRGTEAFF TGTGCCAGCAGTGAAGCCTGGCGGGGGACTGAAGCTTTCTTT 14 TRBJ1-1 - - TRBV2
CASSRGSVGSGELFF TGCGCCAGCAGTAGGGGATCTGTCGGCTCCGGGGAGCTGTTTTTT 15 TRBJ2-2 once - TRBV5-1
CASSRRIDRGTDTQYF TGTGCCAGCAGCCGACGGATCGACAGGGGGACAGATACGCAGTATTTT 16 TRBJ2-3 - TRBD1 TRBV7-8
CASTLNTGELFF TGTGCCAGCACCCTCAACACCGGGGAGCTGTTTTTT 12 TRBJ2-2 - - TRBV7-9
CASSGRGSGNTIYF TGTGCCAGCAGCGGACGGGGTTCTGGAAACACCATATATTTT 14 TRBJ1-3 - - TRBV9
CASSLGDRVGTQYF TGCGCCAGCAGCTTGGGGGACAGGGTGGGGACCCAGTACTTC 14 TRBJ2-5 - TRBD1 TRBV5-1
CATSVRQGRANSNQPQHF TGTGCCACCAGCGTCCGACAGGGGAGAGCTAATAGCAATCAGCCCCAGCATTTT 18 TRBJ1-5 - TRBD1 TRBV15
CASSERLAGYNEQFF TGTGCCAGCAGCGAAAGACTAGCGGGGTACAATGAGCAGTTCTTC 15 TRBJ2-1 - TRBD2 TRBV5-5
CASSIGGANTEAFF TGTGCCAGTAGTATAGGCGGGGCAAACACTGAAGCTTTCTTT 14 TRBJ1-1 once - TRBV19
CASSLASMNYGYTF TGTGCCAGCAGCTTGGCCTCGATGAACTATGGCTACACCTTC 14 TRBJ1-2 - - TRBV5-4
CASSSQGRGTEAFF TGTGCCAGCAGTTCCCAGGGGCGCGGGACTGAAGCTTTCTTT 14 TRBJ1-1 - - TRBV27
CASSGVRGETQYF TGTGCCAGCTCAGGCGTCCGGGGGGAGACCCAGTACTTC 13 TRBJ2-5 - - TRBV18
CASSLGLGRETYNEQFF TGTGCCAGCAGCTTAGGTCTTGGGCGGGAGACCTACAATGAGCAGTTCTTC 17 TRBJ2-1 - TRBD2 TRBV7-9
CSVEDGRGVFF TGCAGCGTTGAAGACGGCAGGGGGGTGTTTTTT 11 TRBJ2-2 - - TRBV29-1
CASSLGLAGGNEQFF TGTGCCAGCAGCTTAGGTCTAGCGGGAGGCAATGAGCAGTTCTTC 15 TRBJ2-1 once TRBD2 TRBV7-8
CASSLARLDEQFF TGCGCCAGCAGCTTGGCCAGGCTGGATGAGCAGTTCTTC 13 TRBJ2-1 - - TRBV5-1
CASSVTGQGFSNQPQHF TGTGCCAGTAGTGTTACGGGACAGGGGTTTAGCAATCAGCCCCAGCATTTT 17 TRBJ1-5 - TRBD1 TRBV19
CSVGTLRGRSYGYTF TGCAGCGTTGGAACCCTCCGGGGGCGCTCCTATGGCTACACCTTC 15 TRBJ1-2 - - TRBV29-1
CATTGPYEQYF TGTGCCACAACGGGGCCATACGAGCAGTACTTC 11 TRBJ2-7 - - TRBV7-3
CASSFHRDRVEAFF TGTGCCAGCAGCTTTCACCGGGACAGAGTTGAAGCTTTCTTT 14 TRBJ1-1 - TRBD1 TRBV7-8
CATAGPGLAGADTQYF TGCGCCACCGCCGGTCCCGGCCTAGCGGGAGCAGATACGCAGTATTTT 16 TRBJ2-3 - TRBD2 TRBV10-1
CASSVLSGQWPDTQYF TGTGCCAGCAGTGTACTTTCGGGGCAATGGCCAGATACGCAGTATTTT 16 TRBJ2-3 - - TRBV6-1
CASRGQMNTEAFF TGTGCCAGCAGAGGACAGATGAACACTGAAGCTTTCTTT 13 TRBJ1-1 - - TRBV2
CSVAYANEQYF TGCAGCGTTGCTTACGCCAACGAGCAGTACTTC 11 TRBJ2-7 once - TRBV29-1
CASSERTGTVQETQYF TGTGCCAGCAGCGAACGTACCGGGACAGTCCAAGAGACCCAGTACTTC 16 TRBJ2-5 - TRBD1 TRBV2
CASSLAGQGGETQYF TGTGCCAGCAGCTTAGCAGGACAGGGCGGAGAGACCCAGTACTTC 15 TRBJ2-5 once TRBD1 TRBV7-9
CASSLLWGQTAEQYF TGTGCCAGCAGCTTGCTATGGGGACAGACCGCCGAGCAGTACTTC 15 TRBJ2-7 few TRBD1 TRBV5-5
CASSGGGVGNQPQHF TGTGCCAGCAGTGGTGGGGGAGTGGGCAATCAGCCCCAGCATTTT 15 TRBJ1-5 - - TRBV2
CASSFMGRSAGANVLTF TGCGCCAGCAGCTTCATGGGGCGATCAGCTGGGGCCAACGTCCTGACTTTC 17 TRBJ2-6 - - TRBV5-1
CASSEALSSASVANEQYF TGTGCCAGCAGTGAAGCCTTAAGTTCCGCGTCAGTTGCGAACGAGCAGTACTTC 18 TRBJ2-7 - - TRBV6-1
CASSLGYLNEQYF TGTGCCAGCAGCTTAGGATACCTTAACGAGCAGTACTTC 13 TRBJ2-7 - - TRBV7-9
CASSFWRGGMNTEAFF TGTGCCAGCAGCTTTTGGCGCGGAGGCATGAACACTGAAGCTTTCTTT 16 TRBJ1-1 - - TRBV7-2
CASSPWTGKGGNEQFF TGTGCCAGCAGCCCTTGGACAGGAAAAGGTGGCAATGAGCAGTTCTTC 16 TRBJ2-1 - TRBD1 TRBV7-2
CASSDPHRAGTLPNEQFF TGTGCCAGCAGCGACCCGCACAGGGCGGGAACTTTACCTAATGAGCAGTTCTTC 18 TRBJ2-1 - - TRBV9